Presented here are 18 T cell receptor beta chains from one specimen sequenced in a study of blood T cell repertoires in COVID-19 (dated by TCRdb to between 2020 and 2021). Library preparation employed the immunoSEQ multiplex PCR assay. Here the immuneACCESS table is served through TCRdb, limited to in-frame sequences with V and J called. Missing clones are a known gap in these copies; in checked studies unresolved V genes cover under half, and the rest lacks a known reason. The sample contains some 50,000 clones, approximately 85% of them found a single time. Approximately 15% of the sample is held by the ten biggest clonotypes. Sequencing used peripheral blood. All receptors derive from a human donor in a cohort sampled during active COVID-19. The donor label of this sample is uncertain.

The chain recombines TRBV11-2 with TRBJ1-1; D not certain. Germline CDR1 is SGHAT and CDR2 is FQNNGV. The CDR3 extends over 12 amino acids. The V gene lost 5 bases and the J gene lost 7 bases, with 11 bases spanning the gap. CDR3 in DNA: TGTGCCAGCAGCCAGTCGGGGAATGAAGCTTTCTTT. The encoded protein is CASSQSGNEAFF.

This chain links TRBV18 with TRBJ1-1, with D perhaps TRBD1 (6 bases). This CDR3 has 16 amino acids. Deletions cut 3 bases from V and 1 base from J, with 15 bases between. Germline loops: CDR1 KGHSH, CDR2 LQKENI. CDR3 residues: CASSPLWGQGNTEAFF. In nucleotides, the CDR3 is TGTGCCAGCTCACCTCTCTGGGGGCAAGGGAACACTGAAGCTTTCTTT.

The chain recombines TRBV19 with TRBJ1-2; 8 bases align to TRBD1. The length of the CDR3 is 13 residues. The V and J ends lost 3 bases and 8 bases, in that order; junction bases with no gene match: 5. Germline values: CDR1 LNHDA, CDR2 SQIVND (reference sequence). The CDR3 DNA sequence: TGTGCCAGTAGTATCCGGACAGGGCTGGGCTACACCTTC. Amino acids: CASSIRTGLGYTF.

DNA of the CDR3: TGTGCCACCAGCAGAGGCGGTTTGGGAGGGGGCAATCAGCCCCAGCATTTT. Translated: CATSRGGLGGGNQPQHF. The J gene is TRBJ1-5, the V gene TRBV15, with a possible D match to TRBD1 (5 bases). In germline, CDR1 is LNHNV, CDR2 YYDKDF (reference sequence). The CDR3 is 17 residues long. V was trimmed by 1 base and J by 2 bases, leaving 15 bases between them.

This chain's CDR3 is CASSRNRQDNTGELFF. As DNA, the CDR3 is TGCGCCAGCAGCCGGAACCGACAGGATAACACCGGGGAGCTGTTTTTT. The V call is TRBV5-1, the J call TRBJ2-2; D is perhaps TRBD1 (6 bases). The CDR3 is 16 residues long. The germline gives CDR1 SGHRS, CDR2 YFSETQ. V lost 4 bases and J 2 bases, leaving 15 bases between the germline ends.

This clone was seen a single time. The rearrangement joins TRBV12-3 or TRBV12-4 to TRBJ2-3, with D maybe TRBD2 (6 bases). V was clipped by 7 bases and J by 5 bases, with 13 bases between them. The CDR3 contains 13 residues. CDR3 coding DNA: TGTGCCAGCACCCAGGGACTTCAAGATACGCAGTATTTT. The encoded protein is CASTQGLQDTQYF.

This rearrangement joins TRBV19 to TRBJ2-1; possibly TRBD2 for D (6 bases). The germline gives CDR1 LNHDA, CDR2 SQIVND (reference sequence). This CDR3 region has 14 residues. The V end was cut by 4 bases, the J end by 7 bases, with 14 bases between. The CDR3, as DNA: TGTGCCAGTAGTACCGGGACTCTCAATAATGAGCAGTTCTTC. Its protein is CASSTGTLNNEQFF.

The V call is TRBV27, the J call TRBJ2-7; the match to TRBD1 covers 10 bases. There are 14 residues in the CDR3. Per germline, CDR1 MNHEY and CDR2 SMNVEV (reference sequence). V lost 6 bases to trimming and J lost 4 bases; unmatched junction nucleotides: 6. CDR3 sequence: CASRMTGGRYEQYF. DNA for the CDR3: TGTGCCAGCAGGATGACAGGGGGCCGATACGAGCAGTACTTC.

Within the sample, this clone is medium-sized (0.01 to 0.1%). The gene calls are TRBV4-1 and TRBJ2-1, with 14 nucleotides matching TRBD2. The ends lost 4 bases at V and 6 bases at J; junction bases unmatched: 8. Germline CDR1 reads MGHRA; CDR2 reads YSYEKL. The CDR3 is 17 residues long. Written as DNA, the CDR3 is TGCGCCAGCAGCCCCCGAGGACTAGCGGGGGGCTTCAATGAGCAGTTCTTC. Its protein product is CASSPRGLAGGFNEQFF.

The DNA for the CDR3 is TGTGCCAGCAGTTACCCTTCGGACAGGGGCGCGAATGGCTACACCTTC. This translates into CASSYPSDRGANGYTF. This chain links TRBV6-2 or TRBV6-3 with TRBJ1-2, with 9 bases matching TRBD1. Germline lookup yields CDR1 MNHEY and CDR2 SVGEGT. V gave up 2 bases and J gave up 6 bases; unmatched junction bases: 10. The CDR3 loop spans 16 amino acids.

The chain combines TRBV24-1 with TRBJ2-3; 7 positions match TRBD2. CDR1 is KGHDR, CDR2 SFDVKD, per germline. The CDR3 has 13 residues. V dropped 7 bases and J dropped 0; count of bases not matched to a gene: 0. The CDR3 DNA follows: TGTGCCACCAGCGGGGGGAGCACAGATACGCAGTATTTT. Protein sequence: CATSGGSTDTQYF.

The V gene is TRBV4-1, the J gene TRBJ2-3, with TRBD2 identical over 10 bases. Germline CDR1 and CDR2: MGHRA and YSYEKL. V lost 0 bases to trimming and J lost 4 bases; unmatched junction nucleotides: 10. This CDR3 region has 18 residues. This CDR3 reads CASSQDGSGGASSDTQYF. The DNA of the CDR3 is TGCGCCAGCAGCCAAGATGGGAGCGGGGGGGCCTCATCAGATACGCAGTATTTT.

V is TRBV3-1 (or the pseudogene TRBV3-2) and J is TRBJ2-2; weak D call: TRBD2 (5 bases). The CDR3 runs to 16 residues. CDR1 and CDR2 from the germline V gene are LGHDT and YNNKEL (reference sequence). With 0 bases removed from V and 4 bases from J, the gap between germline ends came to 12 bases. The CDR3 DNA reads TGTGCCAGCAGCCAAGATACGGGATCAACCACCGGGGAGCTGTTTTTT. This translates into CASSQDTGSTTGELFF.

The chain is built from TRBV5-1 and TRBJ1-5; TRBD1 matches at 11 bases. Trimming cost V 4 bases and J 6 bases; bases outside gene matches: 6. Germline V gives CDR1 SGHRS, CDR2 YFSETQ. The CDR3 contains 15 residues. CDR3 coding DNA: TGCGCCAGCAGCCCAGGACAGGGGGCGGTTCAGCCCCAGCATTTT. It encodes CASSPGQGAVQPQHF.

This chain connects TRBV27 to TRBJ2-7; 7 bases agree with TRBD2. Per the germline V gene, CDR1 is MNHEY and CDR2 is SMNVEV (reference sequence). The CDR3 has 15 residues. The V segment lost 2 bases and the J segment 4 bases; nucleotides outside the gene matches: 8. The CDR3 bases are TGTGCCAGCAGTTTACAGGGCGGGGGAGGGTACGAGCAGTACTTC. The encoded protein is CASSLQGGGGYEQYF.

The CDR3 region has the DNA TGTGCCAGCAGCCTAATAAGGGAGCATGAGCAGTTCTTC. It is translated as CASSLIREHEQFF. The chain recombines TRBV11-3 with TRBJ2-1; TRBD2 might be the D (5 bases). Germline V gives CDR1 SGHNT, CDR2 YENEEA. This CDR3 has 13 amino acids. Trimming removed 5 bases at V and 8 bases at J, with 13 bases between.

The chain uses TRBV28 and TRBJ1-1, with D unresolved. The V end was cut by 6 bases, the J end by 6 bases, with 14 bases between. CDR3 size: 13 residues. The germline V gene encodes CDR1 MDHEN and CDR2 SYDVKM. The DNA of the CDR3 is TGTGCCAGCAGGCCCGGAGGGAGGGCTGAAGCTTTCTTT. This codes for CASRPGGRAEAFF.

This clone was detected only once. This chain joins TRBV20-1 and TRBJ1-2; 9 bases are a match to TRBD1. This CDR3 is built from 12 residues. Germline values: CDR1 DFQATT, CDR2 SNEGSKA (reference sequence). With V trimmed by 3 bases and J by 8 bases, 4 bases remained unmatched. The CDR3 coding sequence is TGCAGTGCTAGTGTACAGGGGGCAGGCTACACCTTC. Protein sequence: CSASVQGAGYTF.